This is a list of T cell receptor beta chains from one sample in a study of blood T cell repertoires in COVID-19. Sequencing was performed with immunoSEQ multiplex PCR; in TCRdb, only in-frame clones are kept and a portion is missing. Of roughly 250,000 clones in the sample, around 82% are singletons; the top ten hold 4% to 6%. Source material: peripheral blood. The receptors shown here come from a woman over 75 with active or convalescent COVID-19. Each CDR3 is given with its conserved first and last residue. D genes are given only for firm matches. Expanded clones are given a class, and other clones once, few, many or no size at all.

J gene	clone size	D gene	V gene	CDR3 protein	CDR3 DNA
TRBJ2-7	.	TRBD1	TRBV7-6	CASSSGTGEYEQYF	TGTGCCAGCAGCTCGGGGACAGGAGAGTACGAGCAGTACTTC
TRBJ1-5	.	.	TRBV5-4	CASSWGGPGGNQPQHF	TGTGCCAGCAGCTGGGGGGGCCCGGGGGGCAATCAGCCCCAGCATTTT
TRBJ2-2	.	.	TRBV3-1/TRBV3-2	CASSRREANTGELFF	TGTGCCAGCAGCCGGAGGGAGGCGAACACCGGGGAGCTGTTTTTT
TRBJ2-7	.	TRBD2	TRBV5-1	CASSLSGSFSYEQYF	TGCGCCAGCAGCTTGAGCGGGAGCTTCTCCTACGAGCAGTACTTC
TRBJ2-7	many	TRBD1	TRBV11-2	CASSSAGTGSQYF	TGTGCCAGCAGCTCCGCCGGGACAGGGAGTCAGTACTTC
TRBJ2-2	.	.	TRBV7-2	CASSPRPRSQGELFF	TGTGCCAGCAGCCCGAGACCTAGATCCCAAGGGGAGCTGTTTTTT
TRBJ2-3	.	.	TRBV5-6	CASSLDAGGTDTQYF	TGTGCCAGCAGCTTGGATGCAGGGGGCACAGATACGCAGTATTTT
TRBJ1-6	.	.	TRBV6-1	CASSDQQSPNSPLHF	TGTGCCAGCAGTGATCAACAGAGCCCTAATTCACCCCTCCACTTT
TRBJ2-7	once	TRBD2	TRBV27	CASSSLIAGGSSYEQYF	TGTGCCAGCAGTTCCCTTATAGCGGGAGGAAGTTCCTACGAGCAGTACTTC
TRBJ2-3	.	TRBD2	TRBV5-1	CASSRDLGLADTDTQYF	TGCGCCAGCAGCAGGGATCTGGGACTAGCAGACACAGATACGCAGTATTTT
TRBJ2-7	.	TRBD2	TRBV12-3/TRBV12-4	CASSFGGVEQYF	TGTGCCAGCAGTTTTGGGGGGGTCGAGCAGTACTTC
TRBJ1-1	.	.	TRBV5-4	CASSGGGLTNTEAFF	TGTGCCAGCAGCGGCGGGGGGCTTACGAACACTGAAGCTTTCTTT
TRBJ2-1	.	.	TRBV3-1/TRBV3-2	CASSSDGAYNEQFF	TGTGCCAGCAGCTCAGATGGGGCATACAATGAGCAGTTCTTC
TRBJ2-7	.	TRBD1	TRBV28	CASSSHGTGDYEQYF	TGTGCCAGCAGTTCACACGGGACAGGGGACTACGAGCAGTACTTC
TRBJ1-1	few	.	TRBV24-1	CATSDADTEAFF	TGTGCCACCAGTGACGCAGATACTGAAGCTTTCTTT
TRBJ1-1	few	.	TRBV7-9	CASSKEGGLEAFF	TGTGCCAGCAGCAAGGAGGGGGGGCTTGAAGCTTTCTTT
TRBJ2-1	.	TRBD2	TRBV2	CASKVGGTNTYNEQFF	TGTGCCAGCAAGGTGGGCGGGACTAATACCTACAATGAGCAGTTCTTC
TRBJ1-1	.	.	TRBV18	CASSPQAALVTEAFF	TGTGCCAGCTCACCACAAGCGGCCCTCGTCACTGAAGCTTTCTTT
TRBJ2-5	.	TRBD1	TRBV5-1	CASSLEGRGPPETQYF	TGCGCCAGCAGCTTGGAGGGCAGGGGGCCCCCAGAGACCCAGTACTTC
TRBJ2-1	.	TRBD1	TRBV11-2	CASSVRSGGLDEQFF	TGTGCCAGCAGCGTTCGATCAGGGGGCCTCGATGAGCAGTTCTTC
TRBJ1-3	.	.	TRBV12-3/TRBV12-4	CASSPTRTVSIYF	TGTGCCAGCAGTCCAACCCGGACAGTTTCCATATATTTT
TRBJ1-1	.	.	TRBV5-4	CASSLKQGKTEAFF	TGTGCCAGCAGCTTGAAACAGGGAAAGACTGAAGCTTTCTTT
TRBJ1-2	.	.	TRBV6-1	CASSEYQVLFYGYTF	TGTGCCAGCAGTGAATATCAGGTTTTATTCTATGGCTACACCTTC
TRBJ1-2	.	.	TRBV6-5	CASSYSSRRNYGYTF	TGTGCCAGCAGTTACTCGAGTCGAAGAAACTATGGCTACACCTTC
TRBJ1-6	.	TRBD1	TRBV3-1/TRBV3-2	CASSRGNRGSYNSPLHF	TGTGCCAGCAGCCGAGGGAACAGGGGGTCCTATAATTCACCCCTCCACTTT
TRBJ1-4	few	.	TRBV5-1	CASSLSGGRSEKLFF	TGCGCCAGCAGCTTGTCCGGGGGAAGGAGTGAAAAACTGTTTTTT
TRBJ2-1	once	TRBD2	TRBV7-8	CASSHRGGGRYNEQFF	TGTGCCAGCAGTCATCGTGGCGGGGGAAGGTACAATGAGCAGTTCTTC
TRBJ1-4	.	.	TRBV7-9	CASSLRSGSEKLFF	TGTGCCAGCAGCTTACGGTCAGGAAGTGAAAAACTGTTTTTT
TRBJ2-5	.	.	TRBV29-1	CSVLLGSETQYF	TGCAGCGTCCTACTAGGTAGCGAGACCCAGTACTTC
TRBJ1-4	.	.	TRBV5-4	CASSLKGFKEKLFF	TGTGCCAGCAGCTTGAAGGGGTTTAAAGAAAAACTGTTTTTT
TRBJ1-2	once	TRBD1	TRBV9	CASSDGTGRANYGYTF	TGTGCCAGCAGCGACGGGACAGGGCGGGCTAACTATGGCTACACCTTC
TRBJ1-2	.	TRBD1	TRBV28	CATVERKTWDRGFNYGYTF	TGTGCCACCGTGGAACGAAAAACGTGGGACAGGGGGTTTAACTATGGCTACACCTTC
TRBJ1-5	few	.	TRBV12-3/TRBV12-4	CASSPSVQPQHF	TGTGCCAGCAGTCCCAGTGTACAGCCCCAGCATTTT
TRBJ1-5	.	.	TRBV28	CASRTGGASNQPQHF	TGTGCCAGCAGAACGGGAGGGGCTAGCAATCAGCCCCAGCATTTT
TRBJ2-1	once	TRBD1	TRBV11-3	CASSSHYTGQGANNEQFF	TGTGCCAGCAGCTCACACTATACAGGACAGGGGGCCAACAATGAGCAGTTCTTC
TRBJ2-5	many	.	TRBV19	CASSNRDSETQYF	TGTGCCAGTAGTAATAGGGACTCGGAGACCCAGTACTTC
TRBJ2-1	.	TRBD1	TRBV28	CASSSQAGQGHYNEQFF	TGTGCCAGCAGTTCCCAAGCGGGACAGGGACACTACAATGAGCAGTTCTTC
TRBJ1-2	.	.	TRBV3-1/TRBV3-2	CASSQVQANYGYTF	TGTGCCAGCAGCCAAGTACAGGCTAACTATGGCTACACCTTC
TRBJ2-7	.	.	TRBV18	CASSPLSTGYEQYF	TGTGCCAGCTCACCATTATCTACAGGCTACGAGCAGTACTTC
TRBJ2-5	.	.	TRBV29-1	CSVEEYQETQYF	TGCAGCGTTGAGGAGTATCAAGAGACCCAGTACTTC
TRBJ1-1	.	TRBD1	TRBV6-5	CASYQGAMNTEAFF	TGTGCCAGCTACCAGGGGGCGATGAACACTGAAGCTTTCTTT
TRBJ2-3	.	.	TRBV28	CASNAITGTDTQYF	TGTGCCAGCAACGCTATAACAGGGACAGATACGCAGTATTTT
TRBJ2-1	.	.	TRBV7-9	CASSPGGDEQFF	TGTGCCAGCAGCCCGGGGGGCGATGAGCAGTTCTTC
TRBJ1-2	few	.	TRBV7-9	CASSQGQINGYTF	TGTGCCAGCAGCCAAGGACAGATCAATGGCTACACCTTC
TRBJ1-4	.	.	TRBV5-1	CASSLGAFGGEKLFF	TGCGCCAGCAGCTTGGGAGCGTTCGGGGGTGAAAAACTGTTTTTT
TRBJ2-5	.	.	TRBV28	CASSQRRTPQETQYF	TGTGCCAGCAGCCAGAGGCGGACTCCCCAAGAGACCCAGTACTTC
TRBJ1-1	.	TRBD1	TRBV5-1	CASSLTGGNTEAFF	TGCGCCAGCAGCTTGACAGGGGGTAACACTGAAGCTTTCTTT
TRBJ1-1	.	TRBD1	TRBV5-1	CASSSGDRGRGTEAFF	TGCGCCAGCAGCTCAGGGGACAGGGGACGGGGCACTGAAGCTTTCTTT
TRBJ1-1	.	TRBD1	TRBV12-3/TRBV12-4	CASSFNRGEAFF	TGTGCCAGCAGTTTTAACAGGGGAGAGGCTTTCTTT
TRBJ1-1	.	.	TRBV6-1	CASSDASDTEAFF	TGTGCCAGCAGTGACGCCTCGGACACTGAAGCTTTCTTT